This TCR beta chain was recorded in a study of T-cell reconstitution after alpha-beta-depleted transplantation in children. The CDR3 runs 14 residues. CDR1 and CDR2 from the germline V gene are SQVTM and ANQGSEA. Unmatched junction bases numbered 8, after V lost 6 bases and J lost 4 bases. Unique molecular identifiers were built into the TCRbeta library. Via MiXCR, TCRdb re-called the PCR reads, giving one row per CDR3 protein. The table shows 300,000 or so distinct CDR3 sequences, with about 10% occurring only once. V usage is TRBV29-1 and J usage is TRBJ2-3; 9 nucleotides line up with TRBD2. This specimen consisted of PBMCs from the stem cell graft donor, obtained from the stem cell graft. This TCR derives from a human donor who donated a stem cell graft to a child with SCID. The CDR3 reads CSVALRGGPDTQYF. The CDR3 nucleotides are TGCAGCGTCGCTCTGCGGGGGGGGCCAGATACGCAGTATTTT.